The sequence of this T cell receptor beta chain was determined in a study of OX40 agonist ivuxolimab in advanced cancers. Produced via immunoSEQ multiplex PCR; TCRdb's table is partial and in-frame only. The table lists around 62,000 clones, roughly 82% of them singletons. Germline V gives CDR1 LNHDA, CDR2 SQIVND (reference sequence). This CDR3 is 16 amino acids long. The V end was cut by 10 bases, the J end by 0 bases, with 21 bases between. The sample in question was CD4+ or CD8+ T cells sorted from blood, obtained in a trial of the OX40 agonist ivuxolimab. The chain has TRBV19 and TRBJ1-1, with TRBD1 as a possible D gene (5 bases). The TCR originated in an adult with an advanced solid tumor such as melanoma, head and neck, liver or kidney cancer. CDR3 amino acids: CATTSWGDAMNTEAFF. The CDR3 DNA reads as TGTGCCACCACCTCGTGGGGGGACGCCATGAACACTGAAGCTTTCTTT.